The 14 T cell receptor beta chains below come from one sample, sequenced in a study of response to subunit inactivated influenza vaccine. Using its own MiXCR run on the RT-PCR reads, TCRdb lists one record per CDR3 protein. The sample gives 500,000 to 750,000 distinct CDR3 sequences, about 14% of which show up once; approximately 12% is in the top ten. Sequencing was performed on PBMCs from blood, taken roughly 12 days after vaccination. The receptor source for this set is a man aged 45 to 65 who received an inactivated influenza vaccine.

This clonotype was seen a handful of times. The chain couples TRBV2 to TRBJ2-3, with 14 positions matching TRBD2. The CDR3 has 13 residues. V lost 6 bases, J lost 10 bases, and 3 bases stayed unmatched. CDR1 and CDR2 from the germline V gene are SNHLY and FYNNEI. DNA for the CDR3: TGTGCCAGCAGGGGGACTAGCGGGAGTCCGCAGTATTTT. This encodes CASRGTSGSPQYF.

The chain is built from TRBV5-1 and TRBJ2-7, with 9 bases matching TRBD1. CDR1 and CDR2 from the germline V gene are SGHRS and YFSETQ. Trimming cost V 4 bases and J 5 bases; bases outside gene matches: 7. This CDR3 is built from 14 residues. The chain's CDR3 is CASSPGTGWDEQYF. The CDR3 DNA follows: TGCGCCAGCAGCCCCGGGACAGGGTGGGACGAGCAGTACTTC. Variable domain in full (rest from reference TRBV5-1 and TRBJ2-7): KAGVTQTPRYLIKTRGQQVTLSCSPISGHRSVSWYQQTPGQGLQFLFEYFSETQRNKGNFPGRFSGRQFSNSRSEMNVSTLELGDSALYLCASSPGTGWDEQYFGPGTRLTVT.

This clonotype appeared a few times. J is TRBJ1-1 and V is TRBV5-1; D perhaps matches TRBD1 (5 bases). Between the trimmed V and J ends, which lost 0 bases and 1 base, there was a span of 10 bases. Germline V gene data show CDR1 as SGHRS and CDR2 as YFSETQ. The CDR3 totals 15 residues. CDR3: CASSLARGSNTEAFF. DNA of the CDR3: TGCGCCAGCAGCTTGGCCCGGGGGTCGAACACTGAAGCTTTCTTT.

J is TRBJ2-2 and V is TRBV20-1, with 8 bases fitting TRBD2. The junction had 13 bases not matched to a gene; V was cut back by 1 base and J by 3 bases. Germline CDR1 reads DFQATT; CDR2 reads SNEGSKA (reference sequence). This CDR3 has 18 residues. DNA of the CDR3: TGCAGTGCTAGAGGCGGTGTGTCAGCGGGAGTCGACACCGGGGAGCTGTTTTTT. The encoded protein is CSARGGVSAGVDTGELFF.

This clonotype was counted between two and nine times. The chain joins TRBV28 to TRBJ2-1; 9 bases map to TRBD2. The CDR3 is made up of 15 amino acids. V shed 3 bases, J shed 4 bases, and the junction held 4 bases outside the gene matches. From germline, CDR1 is MDHEN and CDR2 SYDVKM. This chain's CDR3 is CASSFVAGEYNEQFF. The CDR3 DNA sequence: TGTGCCAGCAGTTTCGTAGCGGGAGAATACAATGAGCAGTTCTTC.

This chain connects TRBV5-1 to TRBJ2-7; no reliable D call. The V gene lost 0 bases and the J gene lost 3 bases, with 10 bases spanning the gap. CDR1 SGHRS and CDR2 YFSETQ come from the germline V gene. The CDR3 contains 14 residues. The chain's CDR3 is CASSLEPGNYEQYF. The CDR3 nucleotides are TGCGCCAGCAGCTTGGAACCAGGAAACTACGAGCAGTACTTC.

This clonotype was detected a few times. The J gene is TRBJ1-6, the V gene TRBV7-9; 9 nucleotides align to TRBD1. This CDR3 is built from 12 residues. With 8 bases clipped from V and 10 bases from J, the junction kept 3 bases outside the gene matches. Germline CDR1 and CDR2: SEHNR and FQNEAQ (reference sequence). The CDR3 nucleotides are TGTGCCAGCGGGACAGGGTTGTCACCCCTCCACTTT. As protein: CASGTGLSPLHF.

This clonotype was picked up many times. J is TRBJ2-7 and V is TRBV28; 13 bases match TRBD2. Per germline, CDR1 MDHEN and CDR2 SYDVKM. The CDR3 spans 14 residues. Trimming took 4 bases from V and 7 from J; bases not matched to a gene: 4. CDR3 protein: CASSYTSGGAEQYF. For the CDR3, the DNA is TGTGCCAGCAGTTACACTAGCGGGGGGGCGGAGCAGTACTTC.

This clonotype was detected only a few times. V gene TRBV20-1 combines with J gene TRBJ1-2, with 9 bases aligning to TRBD1. The CDR3 has 13 residues. In germline, CDR1 is DFQATT, CDR2 SNEGSKA (reference sequence). Germline trimming cut 2 bases from V and 5 bases from J; bases unmatched to any gene: 3. CDR3 bases: TGCAGTGCTAGAACGGACAGGGGTTATGGCTACACCTTC. This gives the protein CSARTDRGYGYTF.

In this sample, this clonotype turned up many times. The chain joins TRBV3-1 to TRBJ1-2; TRBD1 might be the D (5 bases). V was trimmed by 4 bases and J by 12 bases, leaving 24 bases between them. The CDR3 covers 15 residues. Germline loops: CDR1 LGHDT, CDR2 YNNKEL (reference sequence). The chain's CDR3 is CASSLNPGGGTVDTF. In nucleotides, the CDR3 is TGTGCCAGCAGCCTAAACCCCGGGGGGGGAACTGTGGACACCTTC.

This clonotype was observed a few times. V usage is TRBV3-1 and J usage is TRBJ2-1; 9 bases fit TRBD2. The germline CDR1 and CDR2 sequences are LGHDT and YNNKEL (reference sequence). V was clipped by 1 base and J by 4 bases; unmatched bases: 8. The CDR3 contains 17 residues. The CDR3 is CASSQGGLAGSYNEQFF. CDR3 DNA: TGTGCCAGCAGCCAAGGAGGGCTAGCGGGATCTTACAATGAGCAGTTCTTC.

The gene calls are TRBV18 and TRBJ2-5; TRBD1 might be the D (6 bases). The CDR3 spans 13 residues. With 6 bases removed from V and 1 base from J, the gap between germline ends came to 9 bases. Germline V gene lookup returns CDR1 KGHSH and CDR2 LQKENI. Here the CDR3 reads CASSRDTQETQYF. CDR3 bases: TGTGCCAGCTCTCGGGACACCCAAGAGACCCAGTACTTC.

This chain joins TRBV15 and TRBJ1-4; unclear D gene. Trimming removed 0 bases from V and 8 bases from J, with 7 bases in between. CDR1 LNHNV and CDR2 YYDKDF come from the germline V gene (reference sequence). The CDR3 covers 13 residues. CDR3 protein: CATSRDPGEKLFF. CDR3 DNA sequence: TGTGCCACCAGCAGAGATCCCGGGGAAAAACTGTTTTTT.

This clonotype has ten or more counts. The DNA for the CDR3 is TGTGCCAGCAGCCAAGGGGTGGACCCCTCTGGGGCCAACGTCCTGACTTTC. Its protein product is CASSQGVDPSGANVLTF. The genes are TRBV4-2 and TRBJ2-6; D uncertain. The ends were cut back, 1 base at V and 0 bases at J, with 10 bases in the middle. Germline V CDR1 and CDR2: LGHNA, YNFKEQ. This CDR3 spans 17 amino acids.